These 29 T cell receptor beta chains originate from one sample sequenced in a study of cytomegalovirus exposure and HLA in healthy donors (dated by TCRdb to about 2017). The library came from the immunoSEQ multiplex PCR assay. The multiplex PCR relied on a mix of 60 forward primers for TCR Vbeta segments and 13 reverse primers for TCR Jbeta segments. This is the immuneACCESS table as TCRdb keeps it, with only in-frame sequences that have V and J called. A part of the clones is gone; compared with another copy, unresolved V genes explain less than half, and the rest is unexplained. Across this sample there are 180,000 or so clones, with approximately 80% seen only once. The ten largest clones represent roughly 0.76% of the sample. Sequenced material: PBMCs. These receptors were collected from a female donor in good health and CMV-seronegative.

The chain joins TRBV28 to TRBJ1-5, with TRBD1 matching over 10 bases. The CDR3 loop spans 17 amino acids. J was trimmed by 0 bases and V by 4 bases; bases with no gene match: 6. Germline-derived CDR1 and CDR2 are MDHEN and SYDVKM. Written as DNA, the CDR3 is TGTGCCAGCAGTTCAGAGGGACAGGGGTATAGCAATCAGCCCCAGCATTTT. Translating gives CASSSEGQGYSNQPQHF.

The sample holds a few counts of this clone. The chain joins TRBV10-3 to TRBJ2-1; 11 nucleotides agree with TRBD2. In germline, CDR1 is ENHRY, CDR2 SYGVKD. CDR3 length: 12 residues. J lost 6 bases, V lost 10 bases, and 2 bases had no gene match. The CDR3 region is CATGTSGNEQFF. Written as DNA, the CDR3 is TGTGCCACCGGGACTAGCGGCAATGAGCAGTTCTTC.

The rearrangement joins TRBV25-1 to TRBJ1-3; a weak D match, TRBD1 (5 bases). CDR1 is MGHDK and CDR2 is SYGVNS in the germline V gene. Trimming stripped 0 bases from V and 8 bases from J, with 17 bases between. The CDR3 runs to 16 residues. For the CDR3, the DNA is TGTGCCAGCAGTGAATATCGGGCAGGGTTCACGGACACCATATATTTT. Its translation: CASSEYRAGFTDTIYF. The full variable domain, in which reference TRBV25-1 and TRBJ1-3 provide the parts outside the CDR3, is EADIYQTPRYLVIGTGKKITLECSQTMGHDKMYWYQQDPGMELHLIHYSYGVNSTEKGDLSSESTVSRIRTEHFPLTLESARPSHTSQYLCASSEYRAGFTDTIYFGEGSWLTVV.

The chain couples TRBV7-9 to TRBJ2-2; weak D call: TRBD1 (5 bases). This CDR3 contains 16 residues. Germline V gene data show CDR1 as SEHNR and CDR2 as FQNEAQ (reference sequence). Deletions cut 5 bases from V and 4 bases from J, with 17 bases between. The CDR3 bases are TGTGCCAGCAGCCGAGGATCAGGGTTCGGCACCGGGGAGCTGTTTTTT. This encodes CASSRGSGFGTGELFF.

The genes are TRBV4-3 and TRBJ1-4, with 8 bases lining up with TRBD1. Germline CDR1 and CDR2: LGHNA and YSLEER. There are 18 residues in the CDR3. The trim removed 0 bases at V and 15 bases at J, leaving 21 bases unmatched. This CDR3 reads CASSQEVDSRGRFPRVFF. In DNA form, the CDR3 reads TGCGCCAGCAGCCAAGAGGTGGACAGCAGGGGGCGATTTCCAAGAGTGTTTTTT.

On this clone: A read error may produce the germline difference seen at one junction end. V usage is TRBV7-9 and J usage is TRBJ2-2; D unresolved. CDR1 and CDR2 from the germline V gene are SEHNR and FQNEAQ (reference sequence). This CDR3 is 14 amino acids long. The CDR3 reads CSSSLRSYTGELFF. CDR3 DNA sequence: TGTTCCAGCAGCTTGCGGTCGTACACCGGGGAGCTGTTTTTT.

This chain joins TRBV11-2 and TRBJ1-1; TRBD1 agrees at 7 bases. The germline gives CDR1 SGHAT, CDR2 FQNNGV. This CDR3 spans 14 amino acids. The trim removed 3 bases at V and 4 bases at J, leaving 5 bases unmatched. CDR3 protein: CASSFRGLGTEAFF. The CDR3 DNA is TGTGCCAGCAGCTTTAGGGGGCTGGGCACTGAAGCTTTCTTT. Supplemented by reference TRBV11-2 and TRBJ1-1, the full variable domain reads EAGVAQSPRYKIIEKRQSVAFWCNPISGHATLYWYQQILGQGPKLLIQFQNNGVVDDSQLPKDRFSAERLKGVDSTLKIQPAKLEDSAVYLCASSFRGLGTEAFFGQGTRLTVV.

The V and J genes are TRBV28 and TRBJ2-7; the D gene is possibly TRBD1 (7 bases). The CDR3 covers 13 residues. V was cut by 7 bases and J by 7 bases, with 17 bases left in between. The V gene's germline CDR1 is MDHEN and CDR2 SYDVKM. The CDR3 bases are TGTGCCAGCACCTCAGGGGGGTTTAGGGAGCAGTACTTC. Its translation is CASTSGGFREQYF.

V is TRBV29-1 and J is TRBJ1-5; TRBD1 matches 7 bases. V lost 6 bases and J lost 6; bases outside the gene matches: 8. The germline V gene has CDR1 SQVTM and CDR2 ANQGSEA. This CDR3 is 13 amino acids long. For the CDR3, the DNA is TGCAGCGTGGTTACAGGGGCTTTTCAGCCCCAGCATTTT. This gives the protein CSVVTGAFQPQHF.

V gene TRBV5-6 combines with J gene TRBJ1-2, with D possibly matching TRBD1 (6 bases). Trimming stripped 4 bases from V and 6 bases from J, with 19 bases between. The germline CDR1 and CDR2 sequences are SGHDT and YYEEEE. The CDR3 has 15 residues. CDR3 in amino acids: CASSPGQPRMHGYTF. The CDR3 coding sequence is TGTGCCAGCAGCCCTGGACAGCCGAGAATGCATGGCTACACCTTC. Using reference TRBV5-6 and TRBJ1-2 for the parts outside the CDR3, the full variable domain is DAGVTQSPTHLIKTRGQQVTLRCSPKSGHDTVSWYQQALGQGPQFIFQYYEEEERQRGNFPDRFSGHQFPNYSSELNVNALLLGDSALYLCASSPGQPRMHGYTFGSGTRLTVV.

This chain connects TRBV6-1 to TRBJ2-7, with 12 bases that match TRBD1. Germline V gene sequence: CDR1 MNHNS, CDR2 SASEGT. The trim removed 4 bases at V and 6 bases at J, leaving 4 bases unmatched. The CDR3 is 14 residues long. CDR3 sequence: CASSGRDRGREQYF. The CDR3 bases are TGTGCCAGCAGTGGCCGGGACAGGGGGCGCGAGCAGTACTTC.

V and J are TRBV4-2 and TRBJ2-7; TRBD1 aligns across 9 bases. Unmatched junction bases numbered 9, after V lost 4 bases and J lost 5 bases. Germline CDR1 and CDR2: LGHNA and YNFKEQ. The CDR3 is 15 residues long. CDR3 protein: CASSLQNRGLDEQYF. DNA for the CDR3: TGTGCCAGCAGCCTACAGAACAGGGGGCTCGACGAGCAGTACTTC.

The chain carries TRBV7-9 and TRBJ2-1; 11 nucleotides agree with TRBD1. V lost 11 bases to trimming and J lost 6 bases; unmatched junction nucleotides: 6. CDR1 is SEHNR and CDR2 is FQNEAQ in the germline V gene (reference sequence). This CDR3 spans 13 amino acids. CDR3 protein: CAQDRGPTNEQFF. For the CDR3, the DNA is TGTGCCCAGGACAGGGGGCCCACCAATGAGCAGTTCTTC.

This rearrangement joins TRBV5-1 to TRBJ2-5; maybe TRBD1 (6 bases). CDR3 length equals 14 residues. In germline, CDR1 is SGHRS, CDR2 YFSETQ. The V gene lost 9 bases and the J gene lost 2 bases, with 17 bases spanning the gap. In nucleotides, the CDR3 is TGCGCCACCGCTGGACAGCCATCACAAGAGACCCAGTACTTC. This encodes CATAGQPSQETQYF.

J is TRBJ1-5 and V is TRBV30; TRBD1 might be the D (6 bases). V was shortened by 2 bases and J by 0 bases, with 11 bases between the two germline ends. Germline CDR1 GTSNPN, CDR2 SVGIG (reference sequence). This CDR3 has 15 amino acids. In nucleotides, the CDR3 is TGTGCCTGGAGTCCGCAGGGGATTAGCAATCAGCCCCAGCATTTT. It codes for CAWSPQGISNQPQHF.

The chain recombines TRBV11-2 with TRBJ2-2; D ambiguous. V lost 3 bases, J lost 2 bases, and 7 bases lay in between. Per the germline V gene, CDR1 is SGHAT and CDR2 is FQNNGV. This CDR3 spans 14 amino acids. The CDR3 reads CASSFRVNTGELFF. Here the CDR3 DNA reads TGTGCCAGCAGCTTTCGGGTAAACACCGGGGAGCTGTTTTTT.

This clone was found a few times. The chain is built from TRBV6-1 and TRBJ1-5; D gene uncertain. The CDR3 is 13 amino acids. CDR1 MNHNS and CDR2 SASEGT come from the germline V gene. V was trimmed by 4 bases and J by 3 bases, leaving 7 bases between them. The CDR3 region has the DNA TGTGCCAGCAGTGTCGTTATCAATCAGCCCCAGCATTTT. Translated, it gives CASSVVINQPQHF.

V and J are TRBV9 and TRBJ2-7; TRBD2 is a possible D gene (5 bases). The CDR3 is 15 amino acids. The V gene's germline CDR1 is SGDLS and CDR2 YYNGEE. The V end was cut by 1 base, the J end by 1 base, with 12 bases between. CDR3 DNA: TGTGCCAGCAGCGTATACCAAGGAGGTTCCTACGAGCAGTACTTC. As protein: CASSVYQGGSYEQYF.

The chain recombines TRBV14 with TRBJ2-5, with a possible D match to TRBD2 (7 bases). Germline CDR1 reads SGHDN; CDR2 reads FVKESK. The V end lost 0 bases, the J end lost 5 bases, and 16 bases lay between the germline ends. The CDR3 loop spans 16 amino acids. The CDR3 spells CASSQDPGGPGETQYF. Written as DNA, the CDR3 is TGTGCCAGCAGCCAAGATCCCGGGGGGCCCGGGGAGACCCAGTACTTC.

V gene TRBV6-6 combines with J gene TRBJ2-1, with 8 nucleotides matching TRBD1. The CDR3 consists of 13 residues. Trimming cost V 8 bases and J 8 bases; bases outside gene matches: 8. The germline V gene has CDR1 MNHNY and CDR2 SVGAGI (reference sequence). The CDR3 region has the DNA TGTGCCAGCCGCCCCGGACAGGGTGATGAGCAGTTCTTC. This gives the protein CASRPGQGDEQFF.

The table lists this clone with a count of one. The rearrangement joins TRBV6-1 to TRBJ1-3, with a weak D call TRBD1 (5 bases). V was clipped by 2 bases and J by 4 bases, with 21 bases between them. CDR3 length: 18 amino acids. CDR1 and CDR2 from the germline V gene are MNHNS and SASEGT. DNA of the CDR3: TGTGCCAGCAGTGAATTCCCCCAAGGTAGGGGAGGAGGAAACACCATATATTTT. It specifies CASSEFPQGRGGGNTIYF.

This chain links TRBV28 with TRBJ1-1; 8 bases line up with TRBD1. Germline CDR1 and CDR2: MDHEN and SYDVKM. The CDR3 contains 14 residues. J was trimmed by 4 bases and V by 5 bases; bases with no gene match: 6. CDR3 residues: CASSPGGRGTEAFF. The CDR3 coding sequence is TGTGCCAGCAGTCCAGGGGGCAGGGGCACTGAAGCTTTCTTT.

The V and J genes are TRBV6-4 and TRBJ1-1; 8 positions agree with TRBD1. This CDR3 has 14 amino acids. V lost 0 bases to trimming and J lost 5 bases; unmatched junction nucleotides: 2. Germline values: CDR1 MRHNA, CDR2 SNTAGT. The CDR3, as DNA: TGTGCCAGCAGTGACTCAAACAGGGGGACTGAAGCTTTCTTT. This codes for CASSDSNRGTEAFF.

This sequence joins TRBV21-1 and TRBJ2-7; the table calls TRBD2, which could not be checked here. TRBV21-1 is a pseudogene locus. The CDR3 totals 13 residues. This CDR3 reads CASSKLAGGRKYF. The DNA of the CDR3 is TGTGCCAGCAGCAAACTAGCGGGAGGTAGGAAGTACTTC.

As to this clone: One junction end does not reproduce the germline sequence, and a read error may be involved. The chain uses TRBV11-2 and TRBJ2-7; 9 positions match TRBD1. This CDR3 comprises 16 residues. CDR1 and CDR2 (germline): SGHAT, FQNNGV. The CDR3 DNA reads TGTGCCAGCAGCACCCACGGGACAGGGAGATCCTACCAGCAGTACTTC. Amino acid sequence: CASSTHGTGRSYQQYF.

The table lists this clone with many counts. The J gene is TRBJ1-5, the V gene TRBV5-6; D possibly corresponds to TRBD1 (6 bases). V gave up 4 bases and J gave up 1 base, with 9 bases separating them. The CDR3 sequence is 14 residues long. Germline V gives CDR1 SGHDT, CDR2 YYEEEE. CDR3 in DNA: TGTGCCAGCAGCCCCGGGACAAGCAATCAGCCCCAGCATTTT. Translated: CASSPGTSNQPQHF.

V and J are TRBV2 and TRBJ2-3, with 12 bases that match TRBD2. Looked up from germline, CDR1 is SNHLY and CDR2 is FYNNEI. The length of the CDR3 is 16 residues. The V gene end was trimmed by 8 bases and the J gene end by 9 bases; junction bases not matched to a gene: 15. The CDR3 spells CASRRAVAGTSGTQYF. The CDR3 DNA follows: TGTGCCAGCCGAAGAGCTGTGGCCGGGACTAGCGGGACGCAGTATTTT.

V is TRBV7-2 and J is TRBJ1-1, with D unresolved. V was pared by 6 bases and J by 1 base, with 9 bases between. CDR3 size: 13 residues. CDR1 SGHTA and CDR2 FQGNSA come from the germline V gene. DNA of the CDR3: TGTGCCAGCAGTATACAGACGAACACTGAAGCTTTCTTT. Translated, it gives CASSIQTNTEAFF.

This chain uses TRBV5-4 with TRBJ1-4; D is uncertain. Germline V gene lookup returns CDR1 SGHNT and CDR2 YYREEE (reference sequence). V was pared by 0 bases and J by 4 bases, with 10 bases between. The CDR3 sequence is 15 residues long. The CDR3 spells CASSLGSAVNEKLFF. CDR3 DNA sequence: TGTGCCAGCAGCTTGGGGTCGGCGGTTAATGAAAAACTGTTTTTT.